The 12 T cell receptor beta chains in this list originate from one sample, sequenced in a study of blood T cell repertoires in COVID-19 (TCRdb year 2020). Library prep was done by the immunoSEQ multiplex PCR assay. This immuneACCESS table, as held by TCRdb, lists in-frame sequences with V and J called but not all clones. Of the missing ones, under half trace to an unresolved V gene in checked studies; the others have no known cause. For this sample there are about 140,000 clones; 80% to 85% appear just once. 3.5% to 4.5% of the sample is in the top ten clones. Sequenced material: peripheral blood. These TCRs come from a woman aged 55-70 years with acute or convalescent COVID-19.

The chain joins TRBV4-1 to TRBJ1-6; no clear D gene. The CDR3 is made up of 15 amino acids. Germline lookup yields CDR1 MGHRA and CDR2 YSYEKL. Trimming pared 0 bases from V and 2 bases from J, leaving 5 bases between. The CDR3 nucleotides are TGCGCCAGCAGCCAAGACGGGACCTATAATTCACCCCTCCACTTT. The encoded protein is CASSQDGTYNSPLHF.

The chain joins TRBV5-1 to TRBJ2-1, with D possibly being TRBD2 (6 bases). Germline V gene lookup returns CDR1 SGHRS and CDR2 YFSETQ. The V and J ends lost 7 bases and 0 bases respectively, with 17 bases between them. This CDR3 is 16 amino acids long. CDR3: CASHRDGSPSYNEQFF. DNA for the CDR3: TGCGCCAGCCACCGGGACGGGAGTCCCTCCTACAATGAGCAGTTCTTC.

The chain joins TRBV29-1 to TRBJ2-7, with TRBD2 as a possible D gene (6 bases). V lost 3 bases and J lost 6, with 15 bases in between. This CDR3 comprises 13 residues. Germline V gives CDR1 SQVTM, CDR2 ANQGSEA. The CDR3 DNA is TGCAGCGTTGAGGGACTGGGGTTTCGCGAGCAGTACTTC. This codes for CSVEGLGFREQYF.

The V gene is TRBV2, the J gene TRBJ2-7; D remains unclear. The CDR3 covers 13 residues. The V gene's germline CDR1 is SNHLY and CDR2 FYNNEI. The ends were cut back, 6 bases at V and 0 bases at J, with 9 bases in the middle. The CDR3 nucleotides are TGTGCCAGCAGCCTCCTTTCCTCCTACGAGCAGTACTTC. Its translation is CASSLLSSYEQYF.

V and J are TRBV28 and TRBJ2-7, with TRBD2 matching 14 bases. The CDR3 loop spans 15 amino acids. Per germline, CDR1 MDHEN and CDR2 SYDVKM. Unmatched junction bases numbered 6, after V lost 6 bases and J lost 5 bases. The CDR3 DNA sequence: TGTGCCAGCAGCCCATCGGGACTAGCGGGAGACGAGCAGTACTTC. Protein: CASSPSGLAGDEQYF.

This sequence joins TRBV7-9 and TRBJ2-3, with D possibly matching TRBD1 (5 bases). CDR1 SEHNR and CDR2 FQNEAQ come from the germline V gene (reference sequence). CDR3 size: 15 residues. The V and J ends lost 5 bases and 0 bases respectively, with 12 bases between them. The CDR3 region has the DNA TGTGCCAGCAGCCCGACAGAGTCCAGCACAGATACGCAGTATTTT. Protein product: CASSPTESSTDTQYF.

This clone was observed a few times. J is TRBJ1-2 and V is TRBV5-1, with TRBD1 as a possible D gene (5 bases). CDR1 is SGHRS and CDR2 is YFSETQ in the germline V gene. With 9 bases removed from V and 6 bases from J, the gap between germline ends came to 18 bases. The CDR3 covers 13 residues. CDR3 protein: CATSGGYSDGYTF. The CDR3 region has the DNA TGCGCCACTTCGGGGGGGTATTCGGATGGCTACACCTTC.

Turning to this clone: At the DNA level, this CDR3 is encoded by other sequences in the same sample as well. CDR3 in amino acids: CASRLAGGSYEQYF. The CDR3 DNA reads TGTGCCAGCCGACTAGCGGGAGGGTCCTACGAGCAGTACTTC. The V and J genes are TRBV28 and TRBJ2-7; 14 bases line up with TRBD2. The germline V gene has CDR1 MDHEN and CDR2 SYDVKM. This CDR3 has 14 residues. The V gene end was trimmed by 8 bases and the J gene end by 1 base; junction bases not matched to a gene: 1. The full variable domain, rest sourced from reference TRBV28 and TRBJ2-7, is DVKVTQSSRYLVKRTGEKVFLECVQDMDHENMFWYRQDPGLGLRLIYFSYDVKMKEKGDIPEGYSVSREKKERFSLILESASTNQTSMYLCASRLAGGSYEQYFGPGTRLTVT.

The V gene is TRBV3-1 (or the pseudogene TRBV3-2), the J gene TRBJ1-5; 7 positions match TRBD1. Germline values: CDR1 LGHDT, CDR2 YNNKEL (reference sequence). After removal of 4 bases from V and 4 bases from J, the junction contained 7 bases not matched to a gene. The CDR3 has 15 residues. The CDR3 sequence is CASSPRTGPNQPQHF. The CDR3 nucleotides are TGTGCCAGCAGCCCCCGGACAGGACCTAATCAGCCCCAGCATTTT.

CDR3 DNA sequence: TGTGCCAGCAGCTTAGGGACAATGAACACTGAAGCTTTCTTT. This gives the protein CASSLGTMNTEAFF. The chain carries TRBV7-2 and TRBJ1-1, with D maybe TRBD1 (5 bases). V lost 1 base and J 0 bases, leaving 6 bases between the germline ends. This CDR3 spans 14 amino acids. Germline CDR1 and CDR2: SGHTA and FQGNSA.

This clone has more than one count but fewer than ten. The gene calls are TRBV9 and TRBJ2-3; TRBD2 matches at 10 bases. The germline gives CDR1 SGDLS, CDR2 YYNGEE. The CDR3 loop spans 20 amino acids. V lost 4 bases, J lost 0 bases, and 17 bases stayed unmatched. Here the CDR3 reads CASSSPPGTSETSSTDTQYF. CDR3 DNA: TGTGCCAGCAGCTCCCCTCCCGGGACTAGCGAAACATCTAGCACAGATACGCAGTATTTT.

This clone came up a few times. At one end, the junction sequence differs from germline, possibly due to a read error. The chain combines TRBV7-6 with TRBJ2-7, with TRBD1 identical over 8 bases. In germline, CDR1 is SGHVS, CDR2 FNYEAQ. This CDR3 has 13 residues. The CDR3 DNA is TGTGCCAGCAGATTAGACAGGGGCGGCGAGCAGTACTTC. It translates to CASRLDRGGEQYF. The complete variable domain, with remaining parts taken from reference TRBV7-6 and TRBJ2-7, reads GAGVSQSPRYKVTKRGQDVALRCDPISGHVSLYWYRQALGQGPEFLTYFNYEAQQDKSGLPNDRFSAERPEGSISTLTIQRTEQRDSAMYRCASRLDRGGEQYFGPGTRLTVT.